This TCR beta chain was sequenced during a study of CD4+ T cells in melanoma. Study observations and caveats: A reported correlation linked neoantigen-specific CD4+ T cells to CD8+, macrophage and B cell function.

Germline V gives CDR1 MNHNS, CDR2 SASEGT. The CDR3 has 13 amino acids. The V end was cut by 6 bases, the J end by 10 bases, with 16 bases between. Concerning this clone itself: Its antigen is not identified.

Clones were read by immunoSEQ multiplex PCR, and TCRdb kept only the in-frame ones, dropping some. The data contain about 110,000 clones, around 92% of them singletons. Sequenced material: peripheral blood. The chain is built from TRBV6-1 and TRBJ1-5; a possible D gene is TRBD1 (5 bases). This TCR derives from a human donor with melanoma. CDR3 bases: TGTGCCAGCAGCCAGGGAGTGGTAGGACCCCAGCATTTT. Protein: CASSQGVVGPQHF.